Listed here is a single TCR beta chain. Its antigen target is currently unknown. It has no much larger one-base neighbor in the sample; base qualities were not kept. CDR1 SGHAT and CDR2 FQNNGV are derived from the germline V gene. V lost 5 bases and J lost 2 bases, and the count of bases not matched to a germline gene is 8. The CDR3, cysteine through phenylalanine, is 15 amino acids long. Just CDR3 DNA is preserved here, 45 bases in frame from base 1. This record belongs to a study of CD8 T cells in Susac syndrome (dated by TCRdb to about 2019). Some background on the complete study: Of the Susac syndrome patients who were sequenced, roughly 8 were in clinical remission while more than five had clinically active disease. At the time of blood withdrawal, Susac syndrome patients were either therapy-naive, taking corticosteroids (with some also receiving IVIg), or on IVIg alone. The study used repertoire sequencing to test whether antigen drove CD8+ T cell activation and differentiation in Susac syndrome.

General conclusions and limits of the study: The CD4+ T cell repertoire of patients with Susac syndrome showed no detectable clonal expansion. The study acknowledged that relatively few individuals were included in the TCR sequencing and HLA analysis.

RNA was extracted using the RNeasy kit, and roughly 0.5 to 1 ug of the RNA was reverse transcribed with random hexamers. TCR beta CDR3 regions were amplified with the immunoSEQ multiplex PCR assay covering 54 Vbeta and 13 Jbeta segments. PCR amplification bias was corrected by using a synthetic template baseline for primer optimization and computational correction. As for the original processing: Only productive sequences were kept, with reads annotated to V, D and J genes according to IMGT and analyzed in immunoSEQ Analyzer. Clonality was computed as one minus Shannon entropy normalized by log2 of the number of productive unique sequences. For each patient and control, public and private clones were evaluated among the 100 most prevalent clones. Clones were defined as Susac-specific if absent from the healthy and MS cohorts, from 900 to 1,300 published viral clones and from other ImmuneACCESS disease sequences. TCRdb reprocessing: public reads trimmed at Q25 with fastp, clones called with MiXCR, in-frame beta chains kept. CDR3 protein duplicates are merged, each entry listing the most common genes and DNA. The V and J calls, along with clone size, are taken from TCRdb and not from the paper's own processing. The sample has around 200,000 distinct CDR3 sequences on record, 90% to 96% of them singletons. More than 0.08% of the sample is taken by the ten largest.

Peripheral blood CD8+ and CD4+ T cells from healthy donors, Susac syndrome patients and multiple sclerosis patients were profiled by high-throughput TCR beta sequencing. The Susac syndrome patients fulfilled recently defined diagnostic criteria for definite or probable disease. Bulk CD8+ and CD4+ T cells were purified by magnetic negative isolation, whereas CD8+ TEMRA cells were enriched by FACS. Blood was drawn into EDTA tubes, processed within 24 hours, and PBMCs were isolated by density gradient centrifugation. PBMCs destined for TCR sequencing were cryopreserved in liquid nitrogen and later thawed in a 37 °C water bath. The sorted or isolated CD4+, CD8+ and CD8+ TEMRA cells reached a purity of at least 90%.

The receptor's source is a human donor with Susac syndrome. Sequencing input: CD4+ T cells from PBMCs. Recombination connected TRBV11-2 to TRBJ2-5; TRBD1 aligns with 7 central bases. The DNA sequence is TGTGCCAGCAGCCACACCGGGACAGTACAAGAGACCCAGTACTTC. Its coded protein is CASSHTGTVQETQYF.